This T cell receptor (beta chain) was identified in a study of blood T cell repertoires in COVID-19. Study as a whole: Collection of acute and convalescent COVID-19 samples took place in the United States, Italy and Spain. PBMCs, B-cell-depleted T cells, or T cells provided the cDNA or gDNA that made up the material.

This CDR3 has 13 amino acids. Trimming removed 7 bases from V and 2 bases from J, with 12 bases in between. Germline V gives CDR1 SQVTM, CDR2 ANQGSEA. Original processing methods: Estimation of nucleated cell counts relied on the amplification of reference gene primers. Assay used: immunoSEQ multiplex PCR; TCRdb lists only in-frame clones, some missing. D and trimming were read from the DNA, whereas the V and J calls and clone size are those reported in that table. The data contain over 25,000 clones, 65% to 90% of them seen just once; the ten biggest clones take up roughly 15%. The V call is TRBV29-1, the J call TRBJ1-3, with a weak D call TRBD1 (5 bases). Source material: peripheral blood. This sequence originates from a woman in her sixties with active COVID-19. The CDR3 DNA reads as TGCAGCGCTCAACTGACAGCTGGAAACACCATATATTTT. Protein product: CSAQLTAGNTIYF.